Reported below is one T cell receptor beta chain. Its antigen specificity is not known. Libraries were constructed by the immunoSEQ multiplex PCR assay. The multiplex PCR relied on a mix of 60 forward primers for TCR Vbeta segments and 13 reverse primers for TCR Jbeta segments. A multiplex PCR assay on genomic DNA amplified the CDR3 region of rearranged TCR beta genes. The Illumina HiSeq System was used to sequence the amplified TCR beta libraries as 87-base-pair reads. The study's processing was this. Across the 700 or so repertoires, a later analysis counted 80 million or so unique TCR beta chains, 9.5 million to 12 million of which were shared by at least two donors. To remove PCR and sequencing errors, raw reads were error-corrected and collapsed into unique sequences using a nearest-neighbor algorithm that merged closely related sequences. Alignment of CDR3 sequences to IMGT reference sequences was used to assign V, D and J gene segments. Each retained sequence needed at least a six-nucleotide match to both a V gene segment and a J gene segment. A rearrangement counted as productive if the CDR3 had no stop codons and remained in frame with V and J, and every other rearrangement counted as non-productive. CDR3 was defined by IMGT convention, running from the second conserved V-encoded cysteine to the conserved J-encoded phenylalanine. Sequences without an unambiguous match to a single V gene segment were excluded from the earlier analysis of approximately 560 of the donors. An earlier analysis of a few hundred of the donors called V segments functional above 56.7% productive rearrangements and segregating when the between-donor standard deviation exceeded 5%. A statistical classification framework was built for diagnosing cytomegalovirus status from the catalog of TCR beta chain sequences. A later analysis assigned V and J genes by comparing TCR nucleotide sequences with IMGT/GENE-DB human TR gene sequences. The TCRdist pipeline was used in a later analysis to assign CDR3 sequences and most-parsimonious VDJ recombination scenarios. A later analysis defined each TCR beta chain by its CDR3 amino acid sequence plus V-gene family, and excluded reads lacking a unique V-gene family. In a later analysis, approximately 590 highly shared, low-generation-probability nucleotide sequences were removed to address suspected cross-contamination and a sequencing artifact. For each public chain, a later analysis derived a clonal expansion index from normalized ranks of inferred template counts within each repertoire. In a later analysis, generation probabilities were computed with a VDJ recombination model fitted to out-of-frame rearrangements, and the resulting probabilities were checked against IGoR. In a later analysis, hypergeometric tests were used to score TCR-TCR, TCR-HLA and TCR-CMV co-occurrence, with a repertoire-size bias correction applied to TCR pairs. False discovery rates were estimated in a later analysis by permuting HLA or CMV assignments 20 times. In a later analysis, co-occurring TCRs were grouped with DBSCAN, and TCRdist sequence similarity was added when clustering was performed within HLA-allele-positive subsets. Repertoires with fewer than 30,000 or more than 120,000 public chains, plus five repertoires with anomalous nucleotide sharing, were excluded from co-occurrence clustering. TCRdb limited this immuneACCESS table to in-frame rearrangements with V and J called. A share of clones is missing; checked studies link under half to unresolved V genes, and the rest is unexplained. V, J and clone size were drawn from that table, and D and trimming were deduced from the DNA. This sample's table carries 55,000 or so clones. Roughly an eighth of the sample belongs to the ten largest clones.

The sample originates from a study of cytomegalovirus exposure and HLA in healthy donors (dated by TCRdb to about 2017). Describing the broader study: According to an earlier analysis of a few hundred of the donors, about 179 million T cells yielded some 120 million unique TCR beta sequences and approximately 280 Gb of sequence data. The study used immunosequencing to profile the T cell repertoires of 600 to 850 subjects and linked those repertoires to cytomegalovirus serostatus. The study was designed to test whether signatures of past pathogen exposure could be identified by cataloging public T cell receptors. To study patterns of TCR occurrence, a later analysis re-analyzed previously published TCR beta repertoires from around 670 donors and added high-resolution HLA genotyping. In an earlier analysis of 587 of the donors, high-throughput TCR beta sequencing was used to judge whether each TCR beta V gene segment behaved as functional or pseudogenic. Class I and class II HLA loci were covered by the typing at four-digit resolution. A later genetic analysis took genome-wide SNP genotypes for about three fifths of the roughly 700 donors and used that subset as a discovery cohort. Donor age, sex, ethnicity and CMV serostatus were collected together with the repertoire data. The later analysis used no new phenotypic data to find candidate immune exposures, relying instead on TCR beta sequences and their occurrence across donors. Among some 400 genotyped donors of the cohort, an average of approximately 250,000 unique TCR beta nucleotide sequences were sequenced per donor, around 18% of them non-productive. Among the approximately 400 genotyped donors, roughly 80% belonged to the genetic ancestry cluster associated with self-reported Caucasian donors. The number of typed donors differed by locus: roughly 629-630 for A, B, C, DRB1 and DQB1; 500 to 550 for DQA1; around 580 for DPA1; and 400 to 480 for DPB1. To predict cytomegalovirus infection status, the study combined high-throughput TCR immunosequencing, statistical association of individual TCRs with disease status, and machine learning. A separate validation cohort of 100 to 150 different subjects was used in addition to the 666-subject first cohort. Every discovery cohort repertoire had been produced on one sequencing platform. An early release covering around 630 HLA-typed donors comprised approximately 290 gigabases of sequencing data and tens of millions of unique TCR sequences. Roughly 5 DR-DQ haplotypes were handled as single units for association and clustering, since linkage in the cohort was strong. The investigation overall reported the following: Correlated functional status among segregating V segments might be attributable to linkage disequilibrium, but an unknown experimental factor could not be ruled out. In a later analysis, TCR association rates were found to vary across HLA loci, with the most associated TCRs seen for DRB1 alleles and the fewest for HLA-C alleles. The cohort was sequenced for TCR beta chains only, and without alpha or paired-chain data the features that could be detected were limited. While some public TCRs were present in many individuals, most TCR sequences turned up only very rarely across donors. Because HLA typing was unavailable for some donors at each locus, only the typed subset was used in association tests. A further reported finding was that TCR beta sequences accurately predicted the HLA-A and HLA-B alleles for most subjects in the first cohort. Strong co-occurrence of HLA alleles, especially DR and DQ, made assigning TCR associations to individual alleles difficult. V-gene and J-gene trimming of TCR beta chains was associated with a missense DCLRE1C variant in a later genetic analysis, and the association was replicated in an independent cohort. The sequencing pipeline was judged likely to have produced a cluster of highly shared sequence variants as a technical artifact. In a later analysis, HLA-associated TCR beta chains showed more clonal expansion and lower generation probabilities than non-associated chains that were equally common. The authors suggested that the approach could potentially be generalized to other disease states and immunological phenotypes. A total of around 150 TCR beta chains were listed by the study as associated with cytomegalovirus. The earlier analysis of fewer than 750 of the donors excluded approximately 15 rarely observed V segments, including chromosome 9 orphons, because counts were too low. A later analysis found that most CMV-associated TCR beta chains appeared HLA-restricted, with HLA associations seemingly driven largely by CMV exposure. In vitro tests confirmed that a few of the cytomegalovirus-associated TCR beta chains recognize cytomegalovirus antigens. Roughly uniform sequencing depth across donors was assumed in presence/absence analyses, although this assumption may not hold. In both the original and validation cohorts, the classifier was reported to diagnose cytomegalovirus status with high specificity and sensitivity. In an earlier analysis of a few hundred of the donors, most TCR beta V segments were observed in productive rearrangements about 87% or about 30% of the time, broadly matching IMGT annotations. Because the 87-base-pair reads could not distinguish some IMGT-functional V segments, including TRBV6-2 and TRBV6-3, those segments were excluded. A later genetic analysis reported fewer N-insertions in productive TCRs among donors in an Asian-associated ancestry cluster than the approximately 670-donor mean. The only immune exposure information available for the cohort was CMV serostatus. At a false discovery rate of 0.05, a later analysis linked about 16,000 TCR beta sequences to specific HLA alleles. A later analysis reported that several top co-occurrence clusters appeared linked to parvovirus B19, influenza, CMV and Epstein-Barr virus.

Trimming at the junction amounts to 5 bases on V and 2 bases on J, and the germline ends lie 12 bases apart. The germline V gene specifies SGHAT as CDR1 and FQNNGV as CDR2. The CDR3 spans 15 residues, from the cysteine through the phenylalanine. The read is trimmed to its CDR3 DNA, 45 bases read in frame from base 1. In total, 630 or so healthy bone marrow donors made up the cohort. All cohort members were sampled while nominally healthy, although unrecorded immune exposures were likely present. The donor was CMV seropositive and belonged to the group of a few hundred seropositive cohort members. Every donor gave a peripheral blood sample, and the peripheral blood mononuclear cells from that sample were used for TCR beta sequencing. Genomic DNA extraction from the blood cell samples was performed with the Qiagen DNeasy Blood Extraction Kit.

Sequences were obtained from PBMCs. The sequence derives from a woman aged 25 to 39 in good health and CMV-seropositive. The rearrangement joined TRBV11-2 to TRBJ2-2; perhaps TRBD1 is the D gene, with 5 bases matching. The CDR3 sequence is CASSIDRRNTGELFF. The DNA sequence is TGTGCCAGCAGCATCGACAGAAGAAACACCGGGGAGCTGTTTTTT.